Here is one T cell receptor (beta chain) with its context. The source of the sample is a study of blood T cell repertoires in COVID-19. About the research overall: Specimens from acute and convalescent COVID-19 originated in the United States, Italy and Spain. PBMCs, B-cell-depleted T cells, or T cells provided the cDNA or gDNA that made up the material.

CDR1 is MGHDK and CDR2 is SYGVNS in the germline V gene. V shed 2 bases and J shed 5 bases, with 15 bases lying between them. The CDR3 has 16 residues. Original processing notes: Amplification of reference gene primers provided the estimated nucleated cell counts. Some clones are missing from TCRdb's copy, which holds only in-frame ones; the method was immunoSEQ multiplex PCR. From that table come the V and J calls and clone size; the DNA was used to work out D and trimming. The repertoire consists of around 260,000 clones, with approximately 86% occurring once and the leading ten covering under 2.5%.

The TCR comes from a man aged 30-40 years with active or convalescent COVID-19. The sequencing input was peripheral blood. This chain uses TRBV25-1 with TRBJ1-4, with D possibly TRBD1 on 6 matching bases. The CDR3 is CASSEVGRGPNEKLFF. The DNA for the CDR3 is TGTGCCAGCAGTGAAGTCGGCAGGGGCCCCAATGAAAAACTGTTTTTT.